These 5 T cell receptor beta chains were all obtained from the same sample, sequenced in a study of PD-1 blockade in mismatch repair-deficient tumors. Clones were sequenced by immunoSEQ multiplex PCR, and TCRdb holds only the in-frame ones, with some missing. The table includes around 62,000 clones, 70% to 80% detected once. The material sequenced was peripheral blood, taken 2 weeks after starting pembrolizumab. The receptors were gathered from an adult with mismatch repair-deficient cancer.

The rearrangement links TRBV19 to TRBJ2-1; 7 nucleotides align to TRBD2. Germline CDR1 LNHDA, CDR2 SQIVND (reference sequence). After removal of 3 bases from V and 4 bases from J, the junction contained 6 bases not matched to a gene. The CDR3 length is 15 residues. Here the CDR3 reads CASSIGGSVYNEQFF. The CDR3 nucleotides are TGTGCCAGTAGTATTGGCGGGAGTGTATACAATGAGCAGTTCTTC.

The chain recombines TRBV5-5 with TRBJ2-5; D gene ambiguous. Germline CDR1 is SGHKS and CDR2 is YYEKEE (reference sequence). This CDR3 has 14 residues. V dropped 0 bases and J dropped 2 bases, with 8 bases sitting between them. The CDR3 nucleotides are TGTGCCAGCAGCTTGGGGCGGATACAAGAGACCCAGTACTTC. Residues: CASSLGRIQETQYF. The whole variable domain, filled in from reference TRBV5-5 and TRBJ2-5, reads DAGVTQSPTHLIKTRGQQVTLRCSPISGHKSVSWYQQVLGQGPQFIFQYYEKEERGRGNFPDRFSARQFPNYSSELNVNALLLGDSALYLCASSLGRIQETQYFGPGTRLLVL.

The chain links TRBV2 to TRBJ1-5, with D possibly being TRBD1 (5 bases). The V end lost 7 bases, the J end lost 2 bases, and 12 bases lay between the germline ends. Germline CDR1 and CDR2: SNHLY and FYNNEI. The CDR3 length is 14 residues. This CDR3 is CASTPTEGNQPQHF. The CDR3 DNA is TGTGCCAGCACCCCGACAGAAGGCAATCAGCCCCAGCATTTT.

V and J are TRBV28 and TRBJ1-4, with 8 bases fitting TRBD1. The CDR3 runs 13 residues. The V segment lost 6 bases and the J segment 4 bases; nucleotides outside the gene matches: 1. Germline V lookup: CDR1 MDHEN, CDR2 SYDVKM. CDR3 DNA: TGTGCCAGCAGAACAGGGGGTAATGAAAAACTGTTTTTT. It encodes CASRTGGNEKLFF.

This chain joins TRBV5-5 and TRBJ1-1; D is unresolved. Germline V lookup: CDR1 SGHKS, CDR2 YYEKEE (reference sequence). The V and J ends lost 0 bases and 3 bases respectively, with 12 bases between them. The CDR3 is made up of 15 amino acids. CDR3 sequence: CASSLEPGKHTEAFF. The CDR3 nucleotides read TGTGCCAGCAGCTTGGAGCCCGGGAAGCACACTGAAGCTTTCTTT. The complete variable domain, with remaining parts taken from reference TRBV5-5 and TRBJ1-1, reads DAGVTQSPTHLIKTRGQQVTLRCSPISGHKSVSWYQQVLGQGPQFIFQYYEKEERGRGNFPDRFSARQFPNYSSELNVNALLLGDSALYLCASSLEPGKHTEAFFGQGTRLTVV.